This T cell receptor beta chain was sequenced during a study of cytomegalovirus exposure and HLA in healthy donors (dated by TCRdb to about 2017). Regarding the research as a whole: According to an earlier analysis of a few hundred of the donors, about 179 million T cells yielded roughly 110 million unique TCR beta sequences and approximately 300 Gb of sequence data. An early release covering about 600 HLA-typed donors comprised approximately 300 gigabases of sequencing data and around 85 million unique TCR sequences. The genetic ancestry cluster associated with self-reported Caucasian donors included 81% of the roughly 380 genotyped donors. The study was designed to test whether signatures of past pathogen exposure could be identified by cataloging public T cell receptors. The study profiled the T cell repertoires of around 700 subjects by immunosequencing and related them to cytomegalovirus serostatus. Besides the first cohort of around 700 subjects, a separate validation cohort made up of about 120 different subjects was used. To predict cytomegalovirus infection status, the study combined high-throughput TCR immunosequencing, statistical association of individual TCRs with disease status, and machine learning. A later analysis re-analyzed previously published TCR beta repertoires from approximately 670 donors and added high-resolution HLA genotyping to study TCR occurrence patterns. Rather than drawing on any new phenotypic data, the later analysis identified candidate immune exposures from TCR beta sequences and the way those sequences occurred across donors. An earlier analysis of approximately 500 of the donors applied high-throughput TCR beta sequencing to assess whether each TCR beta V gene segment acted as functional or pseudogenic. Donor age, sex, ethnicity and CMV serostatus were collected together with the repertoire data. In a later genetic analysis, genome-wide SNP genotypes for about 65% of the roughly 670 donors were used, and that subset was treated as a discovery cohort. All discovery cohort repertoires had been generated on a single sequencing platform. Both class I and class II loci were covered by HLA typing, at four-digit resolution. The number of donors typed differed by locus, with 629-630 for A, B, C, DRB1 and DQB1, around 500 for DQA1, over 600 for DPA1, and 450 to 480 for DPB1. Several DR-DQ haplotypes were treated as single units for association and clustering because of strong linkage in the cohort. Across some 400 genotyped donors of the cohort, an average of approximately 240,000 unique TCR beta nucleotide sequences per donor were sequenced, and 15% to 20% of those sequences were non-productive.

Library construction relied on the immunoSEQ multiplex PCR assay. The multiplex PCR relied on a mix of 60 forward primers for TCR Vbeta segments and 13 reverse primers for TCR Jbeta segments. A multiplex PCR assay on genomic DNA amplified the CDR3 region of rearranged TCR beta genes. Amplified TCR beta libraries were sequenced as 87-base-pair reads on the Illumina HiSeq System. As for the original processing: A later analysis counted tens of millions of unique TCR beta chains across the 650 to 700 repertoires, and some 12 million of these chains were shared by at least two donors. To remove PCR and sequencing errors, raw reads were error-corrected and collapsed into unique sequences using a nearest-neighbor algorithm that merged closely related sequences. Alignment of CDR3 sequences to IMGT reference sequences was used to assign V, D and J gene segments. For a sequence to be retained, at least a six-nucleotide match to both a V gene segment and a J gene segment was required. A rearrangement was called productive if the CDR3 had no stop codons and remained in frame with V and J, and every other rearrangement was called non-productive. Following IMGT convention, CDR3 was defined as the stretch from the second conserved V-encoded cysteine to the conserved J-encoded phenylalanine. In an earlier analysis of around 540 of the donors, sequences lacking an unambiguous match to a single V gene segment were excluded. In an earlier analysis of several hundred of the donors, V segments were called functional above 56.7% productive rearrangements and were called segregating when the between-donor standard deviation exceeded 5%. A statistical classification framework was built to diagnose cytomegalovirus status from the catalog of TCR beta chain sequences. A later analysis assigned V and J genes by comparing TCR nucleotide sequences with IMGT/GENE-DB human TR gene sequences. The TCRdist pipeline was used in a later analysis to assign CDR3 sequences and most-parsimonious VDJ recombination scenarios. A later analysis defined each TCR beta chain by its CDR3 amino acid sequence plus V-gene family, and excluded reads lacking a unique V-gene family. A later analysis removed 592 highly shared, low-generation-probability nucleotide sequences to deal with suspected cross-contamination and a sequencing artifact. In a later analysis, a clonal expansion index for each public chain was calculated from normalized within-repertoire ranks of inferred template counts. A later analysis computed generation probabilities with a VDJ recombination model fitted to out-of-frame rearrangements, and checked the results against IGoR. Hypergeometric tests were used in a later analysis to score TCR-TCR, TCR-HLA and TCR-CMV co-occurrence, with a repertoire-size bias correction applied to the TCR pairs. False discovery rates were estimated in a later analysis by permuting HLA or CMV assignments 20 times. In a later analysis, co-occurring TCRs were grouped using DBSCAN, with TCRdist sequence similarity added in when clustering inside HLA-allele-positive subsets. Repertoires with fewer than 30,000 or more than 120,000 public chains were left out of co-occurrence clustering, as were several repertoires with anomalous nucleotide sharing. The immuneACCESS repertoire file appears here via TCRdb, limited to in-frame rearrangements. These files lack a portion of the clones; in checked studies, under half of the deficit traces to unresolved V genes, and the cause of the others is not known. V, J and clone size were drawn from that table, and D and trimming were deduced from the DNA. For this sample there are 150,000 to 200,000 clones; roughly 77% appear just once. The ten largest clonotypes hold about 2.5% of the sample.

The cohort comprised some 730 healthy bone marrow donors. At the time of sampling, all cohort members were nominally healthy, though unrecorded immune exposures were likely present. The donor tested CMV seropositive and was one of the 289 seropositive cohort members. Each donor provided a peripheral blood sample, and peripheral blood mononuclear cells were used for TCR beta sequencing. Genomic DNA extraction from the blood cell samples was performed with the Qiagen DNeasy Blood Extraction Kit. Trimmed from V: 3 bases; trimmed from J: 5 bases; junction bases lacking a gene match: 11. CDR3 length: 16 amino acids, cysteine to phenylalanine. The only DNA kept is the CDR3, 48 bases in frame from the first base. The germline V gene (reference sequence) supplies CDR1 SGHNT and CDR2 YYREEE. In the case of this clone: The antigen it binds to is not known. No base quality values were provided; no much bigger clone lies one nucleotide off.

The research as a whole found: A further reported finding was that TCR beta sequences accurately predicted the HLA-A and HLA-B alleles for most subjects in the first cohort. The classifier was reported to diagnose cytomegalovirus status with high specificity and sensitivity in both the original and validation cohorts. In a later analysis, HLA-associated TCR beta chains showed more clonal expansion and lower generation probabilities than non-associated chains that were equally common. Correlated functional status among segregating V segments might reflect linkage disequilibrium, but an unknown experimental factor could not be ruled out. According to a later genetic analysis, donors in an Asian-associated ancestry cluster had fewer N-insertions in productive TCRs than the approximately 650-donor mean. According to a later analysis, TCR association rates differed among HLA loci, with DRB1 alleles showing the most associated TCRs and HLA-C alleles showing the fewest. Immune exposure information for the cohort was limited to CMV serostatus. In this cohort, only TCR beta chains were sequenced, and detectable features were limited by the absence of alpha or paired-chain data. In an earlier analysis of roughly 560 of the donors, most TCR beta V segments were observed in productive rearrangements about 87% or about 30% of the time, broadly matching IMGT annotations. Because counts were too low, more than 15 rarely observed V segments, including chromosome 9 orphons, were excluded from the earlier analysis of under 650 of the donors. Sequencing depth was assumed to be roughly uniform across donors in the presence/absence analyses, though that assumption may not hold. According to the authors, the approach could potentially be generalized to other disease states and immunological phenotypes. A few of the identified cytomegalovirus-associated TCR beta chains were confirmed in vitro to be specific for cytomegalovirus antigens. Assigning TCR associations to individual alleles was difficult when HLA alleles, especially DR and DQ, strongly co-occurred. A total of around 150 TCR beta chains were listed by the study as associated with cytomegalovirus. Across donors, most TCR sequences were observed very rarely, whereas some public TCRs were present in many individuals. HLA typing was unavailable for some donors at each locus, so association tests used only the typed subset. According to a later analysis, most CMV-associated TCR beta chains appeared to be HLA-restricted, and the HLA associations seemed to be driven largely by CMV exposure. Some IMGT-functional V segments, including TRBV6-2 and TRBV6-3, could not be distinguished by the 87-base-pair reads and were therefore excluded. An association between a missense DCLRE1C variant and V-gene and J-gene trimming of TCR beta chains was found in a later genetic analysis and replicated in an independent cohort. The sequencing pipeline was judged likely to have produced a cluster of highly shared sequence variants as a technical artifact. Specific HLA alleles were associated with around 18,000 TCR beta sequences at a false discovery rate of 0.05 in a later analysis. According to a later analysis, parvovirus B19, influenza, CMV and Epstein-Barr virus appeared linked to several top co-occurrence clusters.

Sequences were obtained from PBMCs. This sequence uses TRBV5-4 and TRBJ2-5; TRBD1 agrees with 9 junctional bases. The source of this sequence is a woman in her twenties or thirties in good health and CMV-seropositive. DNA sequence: TGTGCCAGCAGCTCTGGAGGACAGGGGATTTTGGAGACCCAGTACTTC. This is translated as CASSSGGQGILETQYF.